This T cell receptor (beta chain) emerged from a study of T cells in Graves' hyperthyroidism and ophthalmopathy. About this clonotype itself: One end of the junction is discordant with germline, which a read error may explain.

The CDR3 regions of TCR beta were amplified from RNA transcripts. A set of HTBI primers served as the primers for a first-round RT-PCR of the TCR CDR3. A single record per CDR3 protein comes from TCRdb applying MiXCR to the multiplex PCR reads. Of fewer than 350,000 distinct CDR3 sequences listed, approximately 15% are singletons. CDR1 is LGHDT, CDR2 YNNKEL, per germline (reference sequence). This CDR3 has 16 amino acids. This receptor was obtained from a woman in her thirties or forties with Graves' hyperthyroidism. Sequencing was done on a sample of blood. This rearrangement joins TRBV3-1 to TRBJ2-5; unclear D gene. The CDR3 DNA reads TGTGCCAGCAGCCATGCCTCCGGGTCACACCAAGGGACCCAGTACTTC. Protein: CASSHASGSHQGTQYF.